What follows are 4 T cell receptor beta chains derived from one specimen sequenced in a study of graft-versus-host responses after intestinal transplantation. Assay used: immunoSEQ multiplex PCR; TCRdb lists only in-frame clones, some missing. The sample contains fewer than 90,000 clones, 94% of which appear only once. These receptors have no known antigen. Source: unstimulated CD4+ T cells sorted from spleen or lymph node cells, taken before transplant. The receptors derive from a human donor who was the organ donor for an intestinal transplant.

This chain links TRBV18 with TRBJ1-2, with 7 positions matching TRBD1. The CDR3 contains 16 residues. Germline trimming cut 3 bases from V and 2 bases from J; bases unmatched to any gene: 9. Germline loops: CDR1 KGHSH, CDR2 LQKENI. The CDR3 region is CASSPTGQVGNYGYTF. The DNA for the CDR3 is TGTGCCAGCTCACCTACCGGACAGGTGGGAAACTATGGCTACACCTTC. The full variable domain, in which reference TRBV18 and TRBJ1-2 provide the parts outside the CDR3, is NAGVMQNPRHLVRRRGQEARLRCSPMKGHSHVYWYRQLPEEGLKFMVYLQKENIIDESGMPKERFSAEFPKEGPSILRIQQVVRGDSAAYFCASSPTGQVGNYGYTFGSGTRLTVV.

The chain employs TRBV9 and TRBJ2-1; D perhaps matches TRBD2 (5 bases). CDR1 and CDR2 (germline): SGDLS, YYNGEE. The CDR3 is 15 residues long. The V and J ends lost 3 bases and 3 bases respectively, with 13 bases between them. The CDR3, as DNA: TGTGCCAGCAGCGACCGGACTCCGAACTACAATGAGCAGTTCTTC. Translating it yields CASSDRTPNYNEQFF.

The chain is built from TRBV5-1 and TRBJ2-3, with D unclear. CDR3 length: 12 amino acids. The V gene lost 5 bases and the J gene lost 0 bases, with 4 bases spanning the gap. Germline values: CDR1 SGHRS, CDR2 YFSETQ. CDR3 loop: CASRQSTDTQYF. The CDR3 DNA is TGCGCCAGCAGACAAAGCACAGATACGCAGTATTTT.

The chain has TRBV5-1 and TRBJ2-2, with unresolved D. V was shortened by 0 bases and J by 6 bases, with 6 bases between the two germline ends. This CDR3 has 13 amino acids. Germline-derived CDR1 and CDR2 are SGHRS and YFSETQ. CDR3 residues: CASSLEFAGELFF. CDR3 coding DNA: TGCGCCAGCAGCTTGGAATTCGCCGGGGAGCTGTTTTTT.